This T cell receptor (beta chain) comes out of a study of T cell repertoires in cytomegalovirus infection. Background on the study: Public TCR beta signatures were indicative of both CMV infection and a matching HLA type. Study-level findings and limits: The study identified carriers of CMV plus the relevant HLA from cumulative public TCR beta family frequency. HLA-C-restricted, CMV-specific TCR beta clonotypes were dominant ex vivo.

This clonotype was seen only a few times. Antigen: not known. V lost 7 bases, J lost 4 bases, and 15 bases lay in between. Germline-derived CDR1 and CDR2 are SGHRS and YFSETQ. This CDR3 comprises 14 residues. A single record per CDR3 protein comes from TCRdb applying MiXCR to the reads. This table has a few hundred thousand distinct CDR3 sequences, around a tenth appearing once. This chain connects TRBV5-1 to TRBJ2-1; possibly TRBD2 for D (5 bases). The clonotype comes from a human donor in good health (CMV status not recorded). Some clones in this sample may be carry-over from other donors' samples. The specimen sequenced was PBMCs. CDR3 residues: CASGKEESYNEQFF. The CDR3 DNA is TGCGCCAGCGGCAAGGAGGAGAGTTACAATGAGCAGTTCTTC.